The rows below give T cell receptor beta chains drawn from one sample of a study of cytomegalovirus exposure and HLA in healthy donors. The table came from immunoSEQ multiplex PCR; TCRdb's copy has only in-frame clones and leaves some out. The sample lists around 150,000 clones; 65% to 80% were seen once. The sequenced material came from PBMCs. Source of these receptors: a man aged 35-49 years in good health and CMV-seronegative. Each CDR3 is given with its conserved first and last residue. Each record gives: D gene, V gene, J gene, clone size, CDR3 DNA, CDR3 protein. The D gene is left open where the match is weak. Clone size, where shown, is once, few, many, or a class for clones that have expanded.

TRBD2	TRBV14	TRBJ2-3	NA	TGTGCCAGCAGCCAAGATAGGGGCGCGGGAGCTAGCACAGATACGCAGTATTTT	CASSQDRGAGASTDTQYF
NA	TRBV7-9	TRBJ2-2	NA	TGTGCCAGCAGCCTATCAGGAACCGGGGAGCTGTTTTTT	CASSLSGTGELFF
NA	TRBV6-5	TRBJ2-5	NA	TGTGCCAGCAGTTACGGGGCGGGGAAAGAGACCCAGTACTTC	CASSYGAGKETQYF
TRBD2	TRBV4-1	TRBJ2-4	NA	TGCGCCAGCAGCCAGGGACTAGCGGAGACCAAAAACATTCAGTACTTC	CASSQGLAETKNIQYF
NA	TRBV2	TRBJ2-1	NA	TGTGCCACCACGTACAACAATGAGCAGTTCTTC	CATTYNNEQFF
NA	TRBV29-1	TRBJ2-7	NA	TGCAGCGTTGAAGACAGGGGACGGTCCTACGAGCAGTACTTC	CSVEDRGRSYEQYF
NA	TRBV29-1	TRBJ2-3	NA	TGCAGCGTTGAGAGCCGGACTAGCACAGATACGCAGTATTTT	CSVESRTSTDTQYF
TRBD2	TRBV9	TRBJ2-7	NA	TGTGCCAGCAGTAGAGCGGGAGGGGGCTACGAGCAGTACTTC	CASSRAGGGYEQYF
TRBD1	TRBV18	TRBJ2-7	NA	TGTGCCAGCTCAGCAAAGACAGGGGGGGAGCAGTACTTC	CASSAKTGGEQYF
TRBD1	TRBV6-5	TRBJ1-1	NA	TGTGCCAGCAGTAGGACAGGGAAGAATGAAGCTTTCTTT	CASSRTGKNEAFF
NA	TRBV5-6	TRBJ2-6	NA	TGTGCCAGCAGCCGCAGGTCCTCTGGGGCCAACGGCCTGACTTTC	CASSRRSSGANGLTF
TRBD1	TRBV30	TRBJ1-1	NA	TGTGCCTGGATGGTAGGGGGCAATACTGAAGCTTTCTTT	CAWMVGGNTEAFF
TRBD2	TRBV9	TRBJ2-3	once	TGTGCCAGCAGCGTAGGAGCGGGAGTCACAGATACGCAGTATTTT	CASSVGAGVTDTQYF
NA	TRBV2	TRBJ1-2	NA	TGTGCCAGCAGTTCCCCTACGGGTGCTAACTATGGCTACACCTTC	CASSSPTGANYGYTF
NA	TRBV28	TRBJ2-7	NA	TGTGCCACCCAGGGTTCCCCCCCCTACGAGCAGTACTTC	CATQGSPPYEQYF
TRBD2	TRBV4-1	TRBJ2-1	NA	TGCGCCAGCAGCCAAGTCAGGACTAGCGGCAACAATGAGCAGTTCTTC	CASSQVRTSGNNEQFF
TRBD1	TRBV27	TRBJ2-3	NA	TGTGCCAGCAGTGCCCGGGACAGGGAGTTCAGAGATACGCAGTATTTT	CASSARDREFRDTQYF
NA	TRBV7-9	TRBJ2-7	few	TGTTCCAGCAGCTTAGTAACGGGGGGCAGCTCCTACGAGCAGTACTTC	CSSSLVTGGSSYEQYF
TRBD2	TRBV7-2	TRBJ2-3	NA	TGTGCCAGCAGCTCCCGGACTAGCTACATGGATGATAGGGGGTATTTT	CASSSRTSYMDDRGYF
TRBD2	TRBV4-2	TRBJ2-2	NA	TGTGCCAGCAGCCCTCCCTTGGCTAGCGGAAACACCGGGGAGCTGTTTTTT	CASSPPLASGNTGELFF
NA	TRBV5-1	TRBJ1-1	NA	TGCGCCAGCAGCTTAGGGGGGGCTACTGAAGCTTTCTTT	CASSLGGATEAFF
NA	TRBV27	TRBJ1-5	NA	TGTGCCGGCTTTACCCAATTCCTAGGGGATGGGGGGGTTGATAGGAGCAATCAGCCCCAGCATTTT	CAGFTQFLGDGGVDRSNQPQHF
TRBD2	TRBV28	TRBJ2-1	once	TGTGCCAGCAGTTCCGTCCTGCAGCGGGGCCTGGACAATGAGCAGTTCTTC	CASSSVLQRGLDNEQFF
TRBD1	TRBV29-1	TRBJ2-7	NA	TGCAGCGTTGAAGTTGCGGGACAGGGGAACGAGCAGTACTTC	CSVEVAGQGNEQYF
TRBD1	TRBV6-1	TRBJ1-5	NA	TGTGCCAGCCGACAGGGAAAACAGCCCCAGCATTTT	CASRQGKQPQHF
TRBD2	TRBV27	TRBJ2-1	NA	TGTGCCAGCAGTGGGCGCCTAGCGGGAGGCTACAATGAGCAGTTCTTC	CASSGRLAGGYNEQFF
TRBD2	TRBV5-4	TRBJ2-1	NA	TGTGCCAGCAGCCTCGGAAGCGGGAGGTCGGGTGAGCAGTTCTTC	CASSLGSGRSGEQFF
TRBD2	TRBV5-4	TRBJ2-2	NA	TGTGCCAGCAGAAAGAGACTAGCGGATCGTGGCACCGGGGAGCTGTTTTTT	CASRKRLADRGTGELFF
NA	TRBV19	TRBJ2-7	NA	TGTGCCAGTAGTATAGCGGGAAGCTCCTACGAGCAGTACTTC	CASSIAGSSYEQYF
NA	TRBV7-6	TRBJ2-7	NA	TGTGCCAGCAGCGCCAATTTTGTAGGGGGCTACGAGCAGTACTTC	CASSANFVGGYEQYF
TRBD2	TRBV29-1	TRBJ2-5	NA	TGCAGCGTTGGGGGAGGGCCGGAAGAGACCCAGTACTTC	CSVGGGPEETQYF
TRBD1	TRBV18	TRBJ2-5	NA	TGTGCCAGCTCACCCTCGGGACAGTACCAAGAGACCCAGTACTTC	CASSPSGQYQETQYF
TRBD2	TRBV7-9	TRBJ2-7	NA	TGTGCCAGCAGCTTGACTAGCGGGAGTTACGAGCAGTACTTC	CASSLTSGSYEQYF
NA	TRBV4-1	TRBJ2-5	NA	TGCGCCAGCAGCTGGAGGGAGCGGCAAGAGACCCAGTACTTC	CASSWRERQETQYF
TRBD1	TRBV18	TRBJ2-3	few	TGTGCCAGCTCACCCCTCACGACAGGGTTGATGGCAGATACGCAGTATTTT	CASSPLTTGLMADTQYF
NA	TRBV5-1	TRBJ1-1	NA	TGCGCCAGCAGCTTACAGGGTGGGAACACTGAAGCTTTCTTT	CASSLQGGNTEAFF
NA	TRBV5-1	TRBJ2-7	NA	TGCGCCAGCACTCGGAGCGAAGGCTACGAGCAGTACTTC	CASTRSEGYEQYF
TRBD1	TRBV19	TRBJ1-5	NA	TGTGCCAGTACCGGTGGGACAGGGGGCTCTTGGCAGCCCCAGCATTTT	CASTGGTGGSWQPQHF
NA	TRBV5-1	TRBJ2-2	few	TGCGCCAGCAGCTTGACGGCGAACACCGGGGAGCTGTTTTTT	CASSLTANTGELFF
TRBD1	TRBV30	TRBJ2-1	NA	TGTGCCTGGAGTGTCAGGACAGGGAGCAATGAGCAGTTCTTC	CAWSVRTGSNEQFF
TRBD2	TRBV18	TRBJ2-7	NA	TGTGCCAGCTCACCGCGGACTAGCGGGAGGATGTATGTCTACGAGCAGTACTTC	CASSPRTSGRMYVYEQYF